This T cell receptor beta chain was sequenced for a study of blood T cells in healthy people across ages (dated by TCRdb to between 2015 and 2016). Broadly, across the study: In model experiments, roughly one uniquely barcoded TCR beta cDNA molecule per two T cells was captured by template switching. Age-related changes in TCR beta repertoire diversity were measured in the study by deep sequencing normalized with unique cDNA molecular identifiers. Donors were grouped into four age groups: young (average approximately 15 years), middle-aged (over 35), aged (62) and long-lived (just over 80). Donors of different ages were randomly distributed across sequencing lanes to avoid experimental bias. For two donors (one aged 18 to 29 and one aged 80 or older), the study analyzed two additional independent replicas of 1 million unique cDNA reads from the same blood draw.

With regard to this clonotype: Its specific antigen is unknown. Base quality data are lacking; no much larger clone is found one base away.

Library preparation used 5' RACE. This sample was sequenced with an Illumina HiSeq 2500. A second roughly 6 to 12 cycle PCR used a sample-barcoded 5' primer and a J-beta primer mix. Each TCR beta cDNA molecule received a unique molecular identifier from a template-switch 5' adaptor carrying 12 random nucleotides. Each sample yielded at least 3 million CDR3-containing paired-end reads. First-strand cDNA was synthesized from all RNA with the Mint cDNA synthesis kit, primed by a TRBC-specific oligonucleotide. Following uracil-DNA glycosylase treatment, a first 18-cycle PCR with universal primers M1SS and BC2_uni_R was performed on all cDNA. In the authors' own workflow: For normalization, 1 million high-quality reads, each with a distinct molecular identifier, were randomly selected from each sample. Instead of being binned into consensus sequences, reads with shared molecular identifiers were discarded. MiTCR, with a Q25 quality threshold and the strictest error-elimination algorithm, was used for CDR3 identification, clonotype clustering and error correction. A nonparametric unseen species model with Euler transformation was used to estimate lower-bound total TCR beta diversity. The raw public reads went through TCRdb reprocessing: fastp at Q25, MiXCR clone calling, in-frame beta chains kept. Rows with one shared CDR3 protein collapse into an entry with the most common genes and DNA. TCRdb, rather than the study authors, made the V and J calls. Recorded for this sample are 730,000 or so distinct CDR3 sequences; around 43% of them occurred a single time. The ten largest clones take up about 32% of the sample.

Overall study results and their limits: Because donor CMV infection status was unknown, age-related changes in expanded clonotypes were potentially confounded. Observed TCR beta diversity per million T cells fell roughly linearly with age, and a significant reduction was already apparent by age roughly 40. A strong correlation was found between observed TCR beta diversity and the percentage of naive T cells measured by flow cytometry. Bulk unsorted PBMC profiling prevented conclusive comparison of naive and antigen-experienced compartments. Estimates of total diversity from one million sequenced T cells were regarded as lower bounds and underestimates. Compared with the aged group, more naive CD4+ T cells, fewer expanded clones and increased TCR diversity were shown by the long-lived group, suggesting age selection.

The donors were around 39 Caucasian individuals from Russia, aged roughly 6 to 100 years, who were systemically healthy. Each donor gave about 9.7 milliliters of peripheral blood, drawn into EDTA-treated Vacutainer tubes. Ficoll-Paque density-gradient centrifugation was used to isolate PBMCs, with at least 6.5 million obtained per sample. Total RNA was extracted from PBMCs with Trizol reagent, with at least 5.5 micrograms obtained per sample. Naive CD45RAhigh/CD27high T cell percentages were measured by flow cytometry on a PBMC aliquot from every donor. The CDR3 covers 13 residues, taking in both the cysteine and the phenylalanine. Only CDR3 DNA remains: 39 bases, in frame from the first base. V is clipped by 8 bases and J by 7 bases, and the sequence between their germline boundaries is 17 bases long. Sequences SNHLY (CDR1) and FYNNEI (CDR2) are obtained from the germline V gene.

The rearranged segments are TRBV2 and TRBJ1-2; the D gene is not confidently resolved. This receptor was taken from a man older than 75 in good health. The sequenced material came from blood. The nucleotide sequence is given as TGTGCCAGCCTGGTAGGCGACTGGGGTGGCTACACCTTC. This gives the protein CASLVGDWGGYTF. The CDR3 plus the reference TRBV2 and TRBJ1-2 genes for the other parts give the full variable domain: EPEVTQTPSHQVTQMGQEVILRCVPISNHLYFYWYRQILGQKVEFLVSFYNNEISEKSEIFDDQFSVERPDGSNFTLKIRSTKLEDSAMYFCASLVGDWGGYTFGSGTRLTVV.